This T cell receptor beta chain stems from a study of blood T cell repertoires in COVID-19. Here immunoSEQ multiplex PCR was the method, and the copy in TCRdb shows in-frame clones only, minus some. The sample lists about 150,000 clones, 80% occurring once. Germline values: CDR1 SGHNT, CDR2 YENEEA. The CDR3 covers 17 residues. The V end was cut by 1 base, the J end by 1 base, with 16 bases between. Specimen: peripheral blood. The chain uses TRBV11-3 and TRBJ2-5; D is possibly TRBD2 (6 bases). The clonotype originates from a man in his 60s with acute or convalescent COVID-19. This chain's CDR3 is CASSLGLAAGGQETQYF. In DNA form, the CDR3 reads TGTGCCAGCAGCTTAGGTCTAGCAGCCGGGGGCCAAGAGACCCAGTACTTC.